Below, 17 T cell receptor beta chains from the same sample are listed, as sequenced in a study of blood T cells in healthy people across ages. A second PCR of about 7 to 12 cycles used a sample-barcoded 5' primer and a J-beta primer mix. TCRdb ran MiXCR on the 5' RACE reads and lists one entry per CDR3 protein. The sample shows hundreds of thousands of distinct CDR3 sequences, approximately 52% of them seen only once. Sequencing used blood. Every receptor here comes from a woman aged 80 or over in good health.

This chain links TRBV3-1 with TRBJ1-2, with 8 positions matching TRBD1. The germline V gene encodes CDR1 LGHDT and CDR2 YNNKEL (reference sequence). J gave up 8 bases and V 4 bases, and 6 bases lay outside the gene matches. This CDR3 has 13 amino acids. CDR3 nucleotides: TGTGCCAGCAGCCCCCCAGGACAGGGCGGCTACACCTTC. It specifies CASSPPGQGGYTF.

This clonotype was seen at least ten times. This chain's CDR3 is CSARDPLLAGDTQYF. The CDR3 bases are TGCAGTGCTAGAGATCCCTTATTAGCGGGGGATACGCAGTATTTT. The chain links TRBV20-1 to TRBJ2-3; TRBD2 aligns across 8 bases. Germline assignment: CDR1 DFQATT and CDR2 SNEGSKA (reference sequence). V shed 0 bases, J shed 6 bases, and the junction held 8 bases outside the gene matches. The CDR3 is 15 amino acids.

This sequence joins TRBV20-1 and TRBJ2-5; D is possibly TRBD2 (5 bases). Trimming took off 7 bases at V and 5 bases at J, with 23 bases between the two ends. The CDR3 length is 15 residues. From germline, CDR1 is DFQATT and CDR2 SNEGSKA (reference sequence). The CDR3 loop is CSVKRPTTSPETQYF. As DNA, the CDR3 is TGCAGTGTCAAGCGCCCGACTACCTCTCCGGAGACCCAGTACTTC.

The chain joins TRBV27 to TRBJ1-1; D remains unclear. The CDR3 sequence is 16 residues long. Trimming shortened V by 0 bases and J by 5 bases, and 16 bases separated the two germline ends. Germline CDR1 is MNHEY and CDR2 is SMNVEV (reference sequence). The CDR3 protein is CASSLSRAVLGTEAFF. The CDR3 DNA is TGTGCCAGCAGTTTATCGAGGGCAGTCTTGGGGACTGAAGCTTTCTTT.

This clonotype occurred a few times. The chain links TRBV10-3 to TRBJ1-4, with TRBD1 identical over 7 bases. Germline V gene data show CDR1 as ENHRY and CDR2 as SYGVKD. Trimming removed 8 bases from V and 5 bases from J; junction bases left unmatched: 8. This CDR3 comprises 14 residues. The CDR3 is CAIGQAGGNEKLFF. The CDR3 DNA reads TGTGCCATCGGACAGGCTGGGGGGAATGAAAAACTGTTTTTT.

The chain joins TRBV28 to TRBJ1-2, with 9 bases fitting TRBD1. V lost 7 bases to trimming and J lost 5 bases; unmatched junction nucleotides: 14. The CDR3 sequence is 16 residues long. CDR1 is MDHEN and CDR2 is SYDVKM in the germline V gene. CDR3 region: CASIQGAPSGTYGYTF. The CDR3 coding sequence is TGTGCCAGCATACAGGGGGCCCCATCGGGGACTTATGGCTACACCTTC.

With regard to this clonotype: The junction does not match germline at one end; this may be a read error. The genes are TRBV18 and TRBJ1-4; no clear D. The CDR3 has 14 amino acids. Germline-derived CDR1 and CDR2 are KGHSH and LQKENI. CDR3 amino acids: CASSLSQLNEKLFF. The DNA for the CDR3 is TGTGCCAGCTCTCTCAGCCAGTTAAATGAAAAGCTGTTTTTT.

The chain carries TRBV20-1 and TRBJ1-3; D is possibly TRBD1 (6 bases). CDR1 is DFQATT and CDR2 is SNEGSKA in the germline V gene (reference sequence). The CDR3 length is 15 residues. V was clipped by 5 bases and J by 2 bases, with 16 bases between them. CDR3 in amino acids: CSAERGALPGNTIYF. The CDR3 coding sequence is TGCAGTGCTGAGCGGGGGGCTCTTCCTGGAAACACCATATATTTT.

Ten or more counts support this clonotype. CDR3 DNA: TGTGCCAGCAGCCCCCAGGAGGGCTTGCAGTTCTTC. It is translated as CASSPQEGLQFF. This rearrangement joins TRBV7-2 to TRBJ2-1; D is perhaps TRBD2 (6 bases). Trimming took 5 bases from V and 12 from J, leaving 14 bases between them. CDR3 length equals 12 residues. CDR1 SGHTA and CDR2 FQGNSA come from the germline V gene.

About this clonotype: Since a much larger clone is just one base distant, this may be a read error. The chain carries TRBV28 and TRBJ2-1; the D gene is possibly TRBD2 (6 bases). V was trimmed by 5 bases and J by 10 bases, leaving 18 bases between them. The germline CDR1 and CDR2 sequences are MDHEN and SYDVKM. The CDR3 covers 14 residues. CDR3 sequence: CASSLSTGAYEQFF. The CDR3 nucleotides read TGTGCCAGCAGTCTCTCGACGGGAGCCTACGAGCAGTTCTTC. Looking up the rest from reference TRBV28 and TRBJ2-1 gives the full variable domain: DVKVTQSSRYLVKRTGEKVFLECVQDMDHENMFWYRQDPGLGLRLIYFSYDVKMKEKGDIPEGYSVSREKKERFSLILESASTNQTSMYLCASSLSTGAYEQFFGPGTRLTVL.

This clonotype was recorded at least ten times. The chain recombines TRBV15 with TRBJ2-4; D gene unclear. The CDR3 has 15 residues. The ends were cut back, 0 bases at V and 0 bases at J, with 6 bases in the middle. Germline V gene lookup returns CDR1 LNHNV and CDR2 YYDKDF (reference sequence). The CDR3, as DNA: TGTGCCACCAGCAGAGATACCTTAGCCAAAAACATTCAGTACTTC. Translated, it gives CATSRDTLAKNIQYF. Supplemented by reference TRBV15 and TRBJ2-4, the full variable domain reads DAMVIQNPRYQVTQFGKPVTLSCSQTLNHNVMYWYQQKSSQAPKLLFHYYDKDFNNEADTPDNFQSRRPNTSFCFLDIRSPGLGDTAMYLCATSRDTLAKNIQYFGAGTRLSVL.

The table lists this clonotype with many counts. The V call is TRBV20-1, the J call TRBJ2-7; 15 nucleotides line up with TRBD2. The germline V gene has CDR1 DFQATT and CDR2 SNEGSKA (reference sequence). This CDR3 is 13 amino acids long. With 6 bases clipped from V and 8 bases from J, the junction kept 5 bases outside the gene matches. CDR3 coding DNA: TGCAGTGCCCAGGGGACTAGCGGGAGGAAGCAGTACTTC. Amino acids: CSAQGTSGRKQYF.

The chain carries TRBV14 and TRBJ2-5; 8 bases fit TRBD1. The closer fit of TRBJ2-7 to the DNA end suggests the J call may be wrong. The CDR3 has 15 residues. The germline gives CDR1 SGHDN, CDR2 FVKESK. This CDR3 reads CASSLPSRGLYEQYF. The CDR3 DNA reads TGTGCCAGCAGCCTCCCGTCCAGGGGGCTATACGAGCAGTACTTC.

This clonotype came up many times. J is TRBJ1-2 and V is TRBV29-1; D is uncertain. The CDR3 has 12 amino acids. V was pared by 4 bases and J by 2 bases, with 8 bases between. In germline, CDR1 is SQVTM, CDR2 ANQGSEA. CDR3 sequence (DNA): TGCAGCGTTGTGTCGGGGAACTATGGCTACACCTTC. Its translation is CSVVSGNYGYTF.

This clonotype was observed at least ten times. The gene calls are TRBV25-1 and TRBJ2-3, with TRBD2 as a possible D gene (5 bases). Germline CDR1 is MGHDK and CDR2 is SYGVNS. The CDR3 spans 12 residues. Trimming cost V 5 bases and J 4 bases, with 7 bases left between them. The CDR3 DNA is TGTGCCAGCAGTCCGGGATCAGATACGCAGTATTTT. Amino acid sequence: CASSPGSDTQYF.

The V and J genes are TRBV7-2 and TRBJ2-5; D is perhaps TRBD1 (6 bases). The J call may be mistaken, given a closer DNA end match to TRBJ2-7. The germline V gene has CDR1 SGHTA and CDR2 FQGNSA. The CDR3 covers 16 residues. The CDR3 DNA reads TGTGCCAGCAGCTTAGGCGCACAGGGAACAGGGCGCGAGCAGTACTTC. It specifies CASSLGAQGTGREQYF.

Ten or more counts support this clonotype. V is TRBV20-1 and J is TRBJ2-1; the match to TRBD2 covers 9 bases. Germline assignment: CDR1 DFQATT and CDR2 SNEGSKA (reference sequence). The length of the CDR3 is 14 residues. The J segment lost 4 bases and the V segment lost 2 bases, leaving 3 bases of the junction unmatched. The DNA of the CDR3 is TGCAGTGCTAGATGGCTAGCGGGGTACAATGAGCAGTTCTTC. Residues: CSARWLAGYNEQFF.